This TCR beta chain came from a study of neoadjuvant anti-PD-1 for oral cavity cancer. This CDR3 spans 13 amino acids. Trimming shortened V by 2 bases and J by 2 bases, and 6 bases separated the two germline ends. Germline CDR1 reads MNHEY; CDR2 reads SMNVEV (reference sequence). TCRdb's copy holds only in-frame clones and misses some; the assay was immunoSEQ multiplex PCR. The table has around 12,000 clones, 65% seen once; the top ten hold roughly 2%. The sequencing used PBMCs, collected before nivolumab (anti-PD-1) treatment. V is TRBV27 and J is TRBJ2-5; no clear D. The origin of this receptor is a person between 40 and 80 years old with oral cavity squamous cell carcinoma. CDR3 region: CASSLPGQETQYF. The CDR3 DNA reads as TGTGCCAGCAGTTTACCGGGTCAAGAGACCCAGTACTTC.